Included here is one T cell receptor beta chain sequence, with context. This clonotype occurred a few times. The specificity of this receptor is unknown. Base qualities are missing; no much larger clone stands one base away. Sequencing took place on an Illumina HiSeq 1500. The raw public reads went through TCRdb reprocessing: fastp at Q25, MiXCR clone calling, in-frame beta chains kept. Under each unique CDR3 protein, matching rows form one entry showing the most common genes and DNA. Here the sample has around 900,000 distinct CDR3 sequences; less than 40% occur a single time. The top ten constitute about 14% of the sample. The treatment or condition label corresponds to: in vitro stimulation with specific CMV peptide epitopes to enrich CMV-specific T cells. The data derive from a study of T cell repertoires in cytomegalovirus infection (dated by TCRdb to the late 2010s). Background for the entire study: Recently identified HLA-C-restricted CMV epitopes, whose presentation resists viral immunomodulation, were targeted by peptide stimulations together with well-studied HLA-B-restricted epitopes. The HLA type of each donor mattered for the analysis, because public TCR beta signatures pointed to carriage of CMV infection along with the matching HLA type. Overall study results and their limits: The ex vivo response was dominated by HLA-C-restricted CMV-specific TCR beta clonotypes, and the single most frequent clonotype in two of eight donors was supplied by these HLA-C-restricted clonotypes. Cumulative frequency of public TCR beta family members discriminated carriers of CMV infection plus the relevant HLA type in this cohort and an independent approximately 350-donor cohort.

A distance of 7 bases separates the germline ends of V and J, which lose 3 bases and 1 base respectively. Sequences LNHDA (CDR1) and SQIVND (CDR2) are obtained from the germline V gene (reference sequence). The CDR3 sequence holds 14 residues, the cysteine and phenylalanine included. Just CDR3 DNA is preserved here, 42 bases in frame from base 1. This TCR was recovered from a human donor in good health (CMV status not recorded). Some clones in this sample may be carry-over from other donors' samples. In this chain, TRBV19 is recombined with TRBJ1-5; a weak D assignment points to TRBD1 (5 bases agree). The specimen comprised cultured CD8+ T cells from PBMCs, sampled from culture after CMV antigen stimulation. In nucleotide form, the sequence is TGTGCCAGTAGTATGGGGCAGAGCAATCAGCCCCAGCATTTT. Protein translation: CASSMGQSNQPQHF.